A single sample gave rise to the 28 T cell receptor beta chains below, sequenced in a study of blood T cell repertoires in COVID-19. Clones were sequenced by immunoSEQ multiplex PCR, and TCRdb holds only the in-frame ones, with some missing. Here the sample spans about 170,000 clones, 85% being singletons. What was sequenced was peripheral blood. These receptors all stem from an elderly woman with COVID-19, enrolled during active disease.

This chain uses TRBV6-2 or TRBV6-3 with TRBJ1-2; D perhaps matches TRBD1 (6 bases). Deletions cut 6 bases from V and 12 bases from J, with 20 bases between. From germline, CDR1 is MNHEY and CDR2 SVGEGT. This CDR3 spans 13 amino acids. The DNA for the CDR3 is TGTGCCAGCAGCCCTTACAGGGCCCCGGGCGACACCTTC. Residues: CASSPYRAPGDTF.

CDR3: CASSSGQGYGYTF. The CDR3 DNA follows: TGTGCCAGCAGTTCCGGACAGGGCTATGGCTACACCTTC. This chain joins TRBV28 and TRBJ1-2; 8 nucleotides match TRBD1. This CDR3 is built from 13 residues. Per the germline V gene, CDR1 is MDHEN and CDR2 is SYDVKM. The V gene end was trimmed by 4 bases and the J gene end by 4 bases; junction bases not matched to a gene: 2.

The V and J genes are TRBV6-5 and TRBJ2-5, with 7 bases identical to TRBD1. The CDR3 is made up of 12 amino acids. Germline lookup yields CDR1 MNHEY and CDR2 SVGAGI. J gave up 4 bases and V 6 bases, and 2 bases lay outside the gene matches. CDR3 nucleotides: TGTGCCAGCAGCCACAGGGGAGAGACCCAGTACTTC. The encoded protein is CASSHRGETQYF.

The chain is built from TRBV4-2 and TRBJ2-7, with 8 positions matching TRBD2. The CDR3 is 15 amino acids. Trimming removed 1 base from V and 10 bases from J; junction bases left unmatched: 12. The germline V gene encodes CDR1 LGHNA and CDR2 YNFKEQ. CDR3 sequence reads: CASSQAFGLASKQYF. CDR3 nucleotide sequence: TGTGCCAGCAGCCAAGCCTTTGGACTAGCCTCGAAACAGTACTTC.

Comment on this clone: At the DNA level, this CDR3 is encoded by other sequences in the same sample as well. The chain is built from TRBV18 and TRBJ1-5; D gene unclear. The ends were cut back, 2 bases at V and 4 bases at J, with 6 bases in the middle. The CDR3 length is 13 residues. The germline V gene encodes CDR1 KGHSH and CDR2 LQKENI. CDR3 sequence reads: CASSPEGNQPQHF. The CDR3 DNA is TGTGCCAGCTCACCAGAGGGTAATCAGCCCCAGCATTTT. Full variable domain (outside the CDR3, taken from reference TRBV18 and TRBJ1-5): NAGVMQNPRHLVRRRGQEARLRCSPMKGHSHVYWYRQLPEEGLKFMVYLQKENIIDESGMPKERFSAEFPKEGPSILRIQQVVRGDSAAYFCASSPEGNQPQHFGDGTRLSIL.

The chain couples TRBV19 to TRBJ1-1, with 7 positions matching TRBD1. Trimming took 5 bases from V and 5 from J; bases not matched to a gene: 5. The germline V gene encodes CDR1 LNHDA and CDR2 SQIVND (reference sequence). CDR3 length: 13 residues. The CDR3 DNA reads TGTGCCAGTAGTTCCACAGGGGAGACTGAAGCTTTCTTT. This gives the protein CASSSTGETEAFF. The whole variable domain, filled in from reference TRBV19 and TRBJ1-1, reads DGGITQSPKYLFRKEGQNVTLSCEQNLNHDAMYWYRQDPGQGLRLIYYSQIVNDFQKGDIAEGYSVSREKKESFPLTVTSAQKNPTAFYLCASSSTGETEAFFGQGTRLTVV.

This chain joins TRBV5-4 and TRBJ1-2; a weak D match, TRBD1 (6 bases). CDR3 length: 14 residues. Trimming stripped 0 bases from V and 3 bases from J, with 9 bases between. Germline V CDR1 and CDR2: SGHNT, YYREEE (reference sequence). CDR3 in amino acids: CASSLGQADYGYTF. CDR3 in DNA: TGTGCCAGCAGCTTGGGACAGGCCGACTATGGCTACACCTTC.

This clone showed up just once. The chain is built from TRBV10-3 and TRBJ1-1; the D is unclear. The V and J ends lost 6 bases and 4 bases respectively, with 12 bases between them. CDR1 and CDR2 (germline): ENHRY, SYGVKD. The CDR3 spans 13 residues. The CDR3 here is CAIRKEGTTEAFF. Written as DNA, the CDR3 is TGTGCCATCAGGAAGGAGGGAACCACTGAAGCTTTCTTT.

The gene calls are TRBV24-1 and TRBJ2-1, with 11 bases identical to TRBD2. Germline V gene lookup returns CDR1 KGHDR and CDR2 SFDVKD. The CDR3 runs to 15 residues. The trim removed 7 bases at V and 4 bases at J, leaving 5 bases unmatched. Here the CDR3 DNA reads TGTGCCACCAGGCCAGGGACTAGCGGATACAATGAGCAGTTCTTC. Translating gives CATRPGTSGYNEQFF.

V and J are TRBV12-3 or TRBV12-4 and TRBJ1-2; 7 nucleotides match TRBD1. The J segment lost 4 bases and the V segment lost 2 bases, leaving 1 base of the junction unmatched. The CDR3 is 13 amino acids. The DNA of the CDR3 is TGTGCCAGCAGTTTACAGGGGGTCTATGGCTACACCTTC. Translation: CASSLQGVYGYTF.

The rearrangement joins TRBV29-1 to TRBJ2-3, with 7 bases fitting TRBD2. This CDR3 is 13 amino acids long. Germline assignment: CDR1 SQVTM and CDR2 ANQGSEA. Trimming took 5 bases from V and 4 from J; bases not matched to a gene: 6. The CDR3 spells CSVRVGGPDTQYF. Written as DNA, the CDR3 is TGCAGCGTTCGGGTGGGAGGGCCAGATACGCAGTATTTT.

J is TRBJ1-6 and V is TRBV9; D call uncertain. CDR1 is SGDLS, CDR2 YYNGEE, per germline. Trimming removed 0 bases from V and 0 bases from J, with 10 bases in between. CDR3 size: 17 residues. The CDR3 protein is CASSVGPESSYNSPLHF. The CDR3 DNA follows: TGTGCCAGCAGCGTAGGTCCGGAGAGCTCCTATAATTCACCCCTCCACTTT.

In this sample, this clone turned up a few times. DNA of the CDR3: TGTGCCACCGCCCCGACTAGCGGGAGTTCCTACGAGCAGTACTTC. It specifies CATAPTSGSSYEQYF. The chain recombines TRBV6-6 with TRBJ2-7, with 12 bases identical to TRBD2. Looked up from germline, CDR1 is MNHNY and CDR2 is SVGAGI (reference sequence). CDR3 size: 15 residues. Trimming took 10 bases from V and 1 from J; bases not matched to a gene: 8.

The J gene is TRBJ2-1, the V gene TRBV5-1; D possibly corresponds to TRBD2 (6 bases). The CDR3 runs to 16 residues. The germline gives CDR1 SGHRS, CDR2 YFSETQ. The V end lost 0 bases, the J end lost 0 bases, and 10 bases lay between the germline ends. The CDR3 loop is CASSLVAGSSYNEQFF. CDR3 bases: TGCGCCAGCAGCTTGGTGGCGGGGAGCTCCTACAATGAGCAGTTCTTC.

This rearrangement joins TRBV10-3 to TRBJ2-5; 7 bases align to TRBD1. V was clipped by 6 bases and J by 3 bases; unmatched bases: 4. CDR1 and CDR2 (germline): ENHRY, SYGVKD. The CDR3 extends over 13 amino acids. DNA for the CDR3: TGTGCCATCAGGGGTGGGACAGAAGAGACCCAGTACTTC. It yields the protein CAIRGGTEETQYF.

This clone was observed a handful of times. This rearrangement joins TRBV25-1 to TRBJ1-2; 8 bases are shared with TRBD1. This CDR3 contains 13 residues. Looked up from germline, CDR1 is MGHDK and CDR2 is SYGVNS. V was clipped by 5 bases and J by 8 bases; unmatched bases: 7. The CDR3 reads CASSPGQGEGYTF. The CDR3 DNA reads as TGTGCCAGCAGTCCCGGACAGGGCGAAGGCTACACCTTC.

The chain joins TRBV5-1 to TRBJ2-1; TRBD2 matches 7 bases. Trimming removed 5 bases from V and 6 bases from J; junction bases left unmatched: 5. This CDR3 has 13 residues. Germline loops: CDR1 SGHRS, CDR2 YFSETQ. CDR3 sequence: CASRLASGNEQFF. The CDR3 DNA sequence: TGCGCCAGCAGACTAGCGAGCGGCAATGAGCAGTTCTTC. Drawing the rest from reference TRBV5-1 and TRBJ2-1, the complete variable domain is KAGVTQTPRYLIKTRGQQVTLSCSPISGHRSVSWYQQTPGQGLQFLFEYFSETQRNKGNFPGRFSGRQFSNSRSEMNVSTLELGDSALYLCASRLASGNEQFFGPGTRLTVL.

The chain combines TRBV5-6 with TRBJ1-1; D is perhaps TRBD1 (6 bases). CDR3 size: 15 residues. V was trimmed by 4 bases and J by 1 base, leaving 14 bases between them. Germline CDR1 SGHDT, CDR2 YYEEEE. CDR3 protein: CASSRTDRQNTEAFF. Here the CDR3 DNA reads TGTGCCAGCAGCCGAACCGACAGGCAGAACACTGAAGCTTTCTTT.

This clone occurred a few times. This sequence joins TRBV10-3 and TRBJ1-2; D is perhaps TRBD1 (5 bases). V lost 8 bases and J lost 4, with 14 bases in between. CDR1 and CDR2 (germline): ENHRY, SYGVKD. The CDR3 runs 13 residues. The CDR3 region is CAISLGLGYGYTF. In DNA, the CDR3 is TGTGCCATCTCTCTGGGGCTGGGCTATGGCTACACCTTC.

V gene TRBV5-1 combines with J gene TRBJ2-3; possibly TRBD2 for D (6 bases). The CDR3 loop spans 16 amino acids. Trimming stripped 1 base from V and 2 bases from J, with 14 bases between. Germline V lookup: CDR1 SGHRS, CDR2 YFSETQ. This CDR3 is CASSLFDSGNTDTQYF. CDR3 DNA sequence: TGCGCCAGCAGCTTGTTTGATAGCGGAAACACAGATACGCAGTATTTT.

The V and J genes are TRBV29-1 and TRBJ2-1, with 11 bases lining up with TRBD1. There are 14 residues in the CDR3. J lost 3 bases, V lost 6 bases, and 4 bases had no gene match. CDR1 SQVTM and CDR2 ANQGSEA come from the germline V gene. The CDR3: CSVGQGVYYNEQFF. In nucleotides, the CDR3 is TGCAGCGTGGGACAGGGGGTTTACTACAATGAGCAGTTCTTC.

This chain connects TRBV29-1 to TRBJ2-7; D is perhaps TRBD1 (6 bases). The CDR3 contains 12 residues. Deletions cut 6 bases from V and 3 bases from J, with 12 bases between. CDR1 SQVTM and CDR2 ANQGSEA come from the germline V gene. The CDR3 protein is CSVTKDSYEQYF. The DNA of the CDR3 is TGCAGCGTGACTAAGGACAGCTACGAGCAGTACTTC.

This rearrangement joins TRBV5-4 to TRBJ1-2; D not resolved. This CDR3 contains 13 residues. Germline CDR1 reads SGHNT; CDR2 reads YYREEE (reference sequence). V lost 1 base and J lost 6, with 10 bases in between. The CDR3 nucleotides read TGTGCCAGCAGCTTGTCCGGGATGAATGGCTACACCTTC. Translation: CASSLSGMNGYTF. Full variable domain (remainder filled in from reference TRBV5-4 and TRBJ1-2): ETGVTQSPTHLIKTRGQQVTLRCSSQSGHNTVSWYQQALGQGPQFIFQYYREEENGRGNFPPRFSGLQFPNYSSELNVNALELDDSALYLCASSLSGMNGYTFGSGTRLTVV.

This sequence joins TRBV18 and TRBJ1-6; 7 positions agree with TRBD1. Germline CDR1 reads KGHSH; CDR2 reads LQKENI. The CDR3 is 14 residues long. The J segment lost 5 bases and the V segment lost 3 bases, leaving 1 base of the junction unmatched. CDR3 protein: CASSPGTDNSPLHF. CDR3 nucleotide sequence: TGTGCCAGCTCACCCGGGACAGATAATTCACCCCTCCACTTT.

The chain joins TRBV9 to TRBJ1-1; 8 bases are shared with TRBD1. The ends lost 4 bases at V and 1 base at J; junction bases unmatched: 6. The CDR3 is 15 amino acids. From germline, CDR1 is SGDLS and CDR2 YYNGEE. CDR3 protein: CASSPRDRRNTEAFF. CDR3 DNA sequence: TGTGCCAGCAGCCCCCGGGACAGGCGGAACACTGAAGCTTTCTTT.

The rearrangement links TRBV28 to TRBJ1-4; D is uncertain. The CDR3 is made up of 14 amino acids. Germline values: CDR1 MDHEN, CDR2 SYDVKM. V lost 6 bases and J lost 4, with 12 bases in between. CDR3 sequence: CASRGTSYNEKLFF. DNA for the CDR3: TGTGCCAGCAGGGGCACTTCGTATAATGAAAAACTGTTTTTT.

In this sample, this clone turned up once. The V gene is TRBV6-5, the J gene TRBJ1-3; D gene unclear. The CDR3 covers 12 residues. V lost 6 bases and J lost 8, with 11 bases in between. Germline lookup yields CDR1 MNHEY and CDR2 SVGAGI. CDR3 sequence (DNA): TGTGCCAGCAGCGCCCCTTCAGACACCATATATTTT. The encoded protein is CASSAPSDTIYF.

The genes are TRBV4-1 and TRBJ1-3; no clear D gene. Trimming stripped 0 bases from V and 0 bases from J, with 6 bases between. This CDR3 has 15 residues. Germline CDR1 is MGHRA and CDR2 is YSYEKL. CDR3 in DNA: TGCGCCAGCAGCCAAGAGACTTACTCTGGAAACACCATATATTTT. Translated: CASSQETYSGNTIYF.